The 15 T cell receptor beta chains in this list originate from one sample, sequenced in a study of control samples from healthy donors and cancer patients. Assay used: immunoSEQ multiplex PCR; TCRdb lists only in-frame clones, some missing. Of 400,000 to 500,000 clones in the sample, around nine tenths were seen once. Material: PBMCs. These receptors all come from a middle-aged man with head and neck cancer.

This clone has just one count. The V gene is TRBV7-2, the J gene TRBJ1-1; TRBD1 might be the D (5 bases). The germline CDR1 and CDR2 sequences are SGHTA and FQGNSA. The CDR3 is 17 amino acids. The V end was cut by 3 bases, the J end by 4 bases, with 21 bases between. Here the CDR3 reads CASSFFSQVVRGTEAFF. The CDR3 DNA is TGTGCCAGCAGCTTCTTTTCACAGGTCGTAAGAGGCACTGAAGCTTTCTTT.

The chain joins TRBV27 to TRBJ1-4; D is unclear. Trimming stripped 6 bases from V and 0 bases from J, with 8 bases between. Germline CDR1 and CDR2: MNHEY and SMNVEV (reference sequence). CDR3 size: 14 residues. CDR3 DNA sequence: TGTGCCAGCAGGGACGTTGCAACTAATGAAAAACTGTTTTTT. Its translation is CASRDVATNEKLFF. The complete variable domain, with remaining parts taken from reference TRBV27 and TRBJ1-4, reads EAQVTQNPRYLITVTGKKLTVTCSQNMNHEYMSWYRQDPGLGLRQIYYSMNVEVTDKGDVPEGYKVSRKEKRNFPLILESPSPNQTSLYFCASRDVATNEKLFFGSGTQLSVL.

The chain has TRBV29-1 and TRBJ2-7; D unclear. The CDR3 runs 17 residues. Deletions cut 7 bases from V and 0 bases from J, with 25 bases between. Per germline, CDR1 SQVTM and CDR2 ANQGSEA. As DNA, the CDR3 is TGCAGCGCCCTTGGGCTCCCCTGGGCTGGCAGCTCCTACGAGCAGTACTTC. This codes for CSALGLPWAGSSYEQYF.

The rearrangement joins TRBV5-1 to TRBJ1-1, with a weak D call TRBD1 (6 bases). Germline CDR1 SGHRS, CDR2 YFSETQ. The V end lost 4 bases, the J end lost 4 bases, and 26 bases lay between the germline ends. The CDR3 extends over 18 amino acids. The CDR3 coding sequence is TGCGCCAGCAGCCGTTCCTTACCACAGGGACTCGGCGGCACTGAAGCTTTCTTT. This sequence encodes CASSRSLPQGLGGTEAFF.

V gene TRBV5-1 combines with J gene TRBJ2-2, with 9 bases fitting TRBD1. The germline V gene encodes CDR1 SGHRS and CDR2 YFSETQ. The CDR3 runs to 16 residues. Trimming removed 3 bases from V and 0 bases from J; junction bases left unmatched: 3. CDR3 sequence reads: CASSSDRGTNTGELFF. In DNA form, the CDR3 reads TGCGCCAGCAGCTCGGACAGGGGAACGAACACCGGGGAGCTGTTTTTT.

The chain has TRBV29-1 and TRBJ2-7, with 9 bases matching TRBD2. Per the germline V gene, CDR1 is SQVTM and CDR2 is ANQGSEA. The length of the CDR3 is 14 residues. After removal of 5 bases from V and 3 bases from J, the junction contained 8 bases not matched to a gene. This chain's CDR3 is CSVNRGGRDYEQYF. The DNA of the CDR3 is TGCAGCGTTAATCGCGGCGGGAGGGACTACGAGCAGTACTTC.

The V gene is TRBV9, the J gene TRBJ1-1, with a possible D match to TRBD1 (6 bases). The V end was cut by 0 bases, the J end by 0 bases, with 15 bases between. The CDR3 has 17 residues. Germline V CDR1 and CDR2: SGDLS, YYNGEE. CDR3 coding DNA: TGTGCCAGCAGCGTAGCAGCTCAGGGGCTGGTGAACACTGAAGCTTTCTTT. Protein: CASSVAAQGLVNTEAFF.

The J gene is TRBJ1-2, the V gene TRBV2; D might be TRBD1 (5 bases). The CDR3 has 14 amino acids. The V end was cut by 10 bases, the J end by 8 bases, with 23 bases between. Germline loops: CDR1 SNHLY, CDR2 FYNNEI. CDR3 in amino acids: CANHPTQGLEGYTF. CDR3 in DNA: TGTGCCAACCACCCGACCCAGGGCTTGGAGGGCTACACCTTC.

The chain uses TRBV9 and TRBJ1-2, with D perhaps matching TRBD1 (5 bases). The V end lost 3 bases, the J end lost 8 bases, and 20 bases lay between the germline ends. CDR1 SGDLS and CDR2 YYNGEE come from the germline V gene. The CDR3 spans 15 residues. CDR3 in amino acids: CASSGSPQGFEGYTF. The CDR3 nucleotides read TGTGCCAGCAGCGGATCCCCTCAGGGCTTTGAGGGCTACACCTTC.

This clone was observed a handful of times. The CDR3 bases are TGTGCCGGGCCGACAGGGCGTTTCTCTCTTGGCTACACCTTC. It codes for CAGPTGRFSLGYTF. The V and J genes are TRBV30 and TRBJ1-2, with 7 bases matching TRBD1. The CDR3 length is 14 residues. CDR1 and CDR2 from the germline V gene are GTSNPN and SVGIG (reference sequence). After removal of 8 bases from V and 7 bases from J, the junction contained 16 bases not matched to a gene.

This clone showed up just once. The rearrangement links TRBV6-1 to TRBJ2-1; D might be TRBD2 (6 bases). Germline-derived CDR1 and CDR2 are MNHNS and SASEGT. V shed 0 bases and J shed 4 bases, with 13 bases lying between them. This CDR3 has 16 residues. As DNA, the CDR3 is TGTGCCAGCAGTGAAGCTGACAGCGGGCCGTACAATGAGCAGTTCTTC. This encodes CASSEADSGPYNEQFF.

The chain couples TRBV27 to TRBJ1-5; D ambiguous. The CDR3 covers 14 residues. Trimming left V 6 bases short and J 6 bases short, with 15 bases between. Germline V CDR1 and CDR2: MNHEY, SMNVEV (reference sequence). The CDR3 region is CASSATLSGQPQHF. The CDR3 region has the DNA TGTGCCAGCAGCGCGACACTGTCGGGTCAGCCCCAGCATTTT.

The chain links TRBV3-1 (or the pseudogene TRBV3-2) to TRBJ2-7; TRBD2 matches 12 bases. The junction had 14 bases not matched to a gene; V was cut back by 2 bases and J by 3 bases. Germline CDR1 and CDR2: LGHDT and YNNKEL (reference sequence). The CDR3 sequence is 19 residues long. The CDR3 loop is CASSQLLAGGRLEYYEQYF. In DNA, the CDR3 is TGTGCCAGCAGCCAACTTCTAGCGGGGGGGCGATTGGAGTACTACGAGCAGTACTTC.

This clone was picked up a small number of times. The CDR3 bases are TGTGCCAGCAGTCTGGGGGGGATTTTGAACACTGAAGCTTTCTTT. Its protein product is CASSLGGILNTEAFF. The chain carries TRBV2 and TRBJ1-1, with D possibly TRBD1 on 5 matching bases. This CDR3 has 15 residues. V was cut by 5 bases and J by 0 bases, with 13 bases left in between. Germline lookup yields CDR1 SNHLY and CDR2 FYNNEI.

V is TRBV3-1 (or the pseudogene TRBV3-2) and J is TRBJ1-1; D is unresolved. CDR1 and CDR2 from the germline V gene are LGHDT and YNNKEL (reference sequence). This CDR3 has 11 amino acids. The V end lost 5 bases, the J end lost 8 bases, and 9 bases lay between the germline ends. CDR3 region: CASSTRTEAFF. CDR3 nucleotide sequence: TGTGCCAGCAGCACCCGGACCGAAGCTTTCTTT.